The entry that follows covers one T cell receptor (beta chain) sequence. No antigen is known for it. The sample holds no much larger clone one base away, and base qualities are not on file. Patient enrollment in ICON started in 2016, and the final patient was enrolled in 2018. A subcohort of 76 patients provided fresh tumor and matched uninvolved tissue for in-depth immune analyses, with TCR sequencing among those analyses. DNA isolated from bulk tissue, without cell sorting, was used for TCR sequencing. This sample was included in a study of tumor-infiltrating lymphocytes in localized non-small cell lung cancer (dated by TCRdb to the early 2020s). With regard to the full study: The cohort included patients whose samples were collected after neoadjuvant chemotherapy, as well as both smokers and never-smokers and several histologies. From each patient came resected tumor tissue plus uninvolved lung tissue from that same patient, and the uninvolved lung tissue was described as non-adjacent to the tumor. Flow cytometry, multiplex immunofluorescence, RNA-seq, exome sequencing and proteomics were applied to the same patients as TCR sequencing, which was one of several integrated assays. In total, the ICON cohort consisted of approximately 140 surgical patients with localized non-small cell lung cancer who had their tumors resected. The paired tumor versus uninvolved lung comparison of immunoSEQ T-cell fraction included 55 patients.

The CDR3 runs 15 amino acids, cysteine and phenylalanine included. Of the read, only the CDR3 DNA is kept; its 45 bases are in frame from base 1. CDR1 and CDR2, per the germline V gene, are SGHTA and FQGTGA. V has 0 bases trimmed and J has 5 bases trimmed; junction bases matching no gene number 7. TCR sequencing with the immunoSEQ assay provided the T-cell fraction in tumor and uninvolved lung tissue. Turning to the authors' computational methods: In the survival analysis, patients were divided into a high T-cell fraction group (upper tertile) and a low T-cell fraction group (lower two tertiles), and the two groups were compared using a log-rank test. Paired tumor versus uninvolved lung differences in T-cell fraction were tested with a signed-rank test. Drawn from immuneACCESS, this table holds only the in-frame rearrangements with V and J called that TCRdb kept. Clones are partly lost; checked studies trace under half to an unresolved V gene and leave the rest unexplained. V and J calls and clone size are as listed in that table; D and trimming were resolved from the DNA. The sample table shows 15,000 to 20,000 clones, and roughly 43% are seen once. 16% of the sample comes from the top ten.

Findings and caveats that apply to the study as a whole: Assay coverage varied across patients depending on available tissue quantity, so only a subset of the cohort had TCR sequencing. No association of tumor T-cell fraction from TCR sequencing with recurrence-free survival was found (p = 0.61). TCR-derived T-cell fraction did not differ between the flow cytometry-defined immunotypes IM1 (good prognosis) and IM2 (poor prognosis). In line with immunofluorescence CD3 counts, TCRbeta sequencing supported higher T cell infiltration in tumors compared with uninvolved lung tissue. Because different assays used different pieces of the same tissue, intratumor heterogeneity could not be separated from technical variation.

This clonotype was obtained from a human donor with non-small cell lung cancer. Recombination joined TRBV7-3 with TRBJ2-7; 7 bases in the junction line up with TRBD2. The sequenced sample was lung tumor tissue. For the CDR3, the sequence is CASSLTLSGVNEQYF. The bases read TGTGCCAGCAGCTTAACGTTAAGCGGGGTAAACGAGCAGTACTTC. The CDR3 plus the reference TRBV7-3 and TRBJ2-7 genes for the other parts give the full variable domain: GAGVSQTPSNKVTEKGKYVELRCDPISGHTALYWYRQSLGQGPEFLIYFQGTGAADDSGLPNDRFFAVRPEGSVSTLKIQRTERGDSAVYLCASSLTLSGVNEQYFGPGTRLTVT.